This T cell receptor (beta chain) comes out of a study of blood T cell repertoires in COVID-19. Study-wide context: Samples taken during acute and convalescent COVID-19 were collected in the United States, Italy and Spain.

Authors' data handling: Quantification of nucleated cells was approximated via reference gene primer amplification. Measured with immunoSEQ multiplex PCR; TCRdb has only the in-frame clones, and not every one. V and J calls and clone size are as listed in that table; D and trimming were resolved from the DNA. The table lists some 250,000 clones, 70% to 90% of them singletons, with 1.9% in the top ten. Adults between roughly 18 and 90 years of age took part from 20 to 25 US areas. Trimming at V came to 6 bases and at J to 4 bases, leaving 6 bases not matched to a gene. This CDR3 has 15 amino acids. CDR1 is MDHEN and CDR2 is SYDVKM in the germline V gene.

This chain connects TRBV28 to TRBJ2-3; 11 positions match TRBD2. The sequencing input was PBMCs or T cells enriched from blood (not recorded which). The TCR was taken from a woman between 45 and 60 years old who had recovered from COVID-19. CDR3: CASRLAGVAADTQYF. In DNA form, the CDR3 reads TGTGCCAGCAGACTAGCGGGAGTGGCAGCAGATACGCAGTATTTT. Full variable domain (outside the CDR3, taken from reference TRBV28 and TRBJ2-3): DVKVTQSSRYLVKRTGEKVFLECVQDMDHENMFWYRQDPGLGLRLIYFSYDVKMKEKGDIPEGYSVSREKKERFSLILESASTNQTSMYLCASRLAGVAADTQYFGPGTRLTVL.